This T cell receptor beta chain was obtained from a study of CD8+ T cells in alopecia areata. In alopecia areata patients, both lesional scalp punch biopsies and peripheral blood were collected. Reverse transcribed after extraction, RNA yielded cDNA as the sequencing template. The repertoire was sequenced with immunoSEQ multiplex PCR; TCRdb's copy has only in-frame clones and lacks some. Of 65,000 to 90,000 clones in the sample, roughly 51% were seen once. This sequence was found in a human donor with alopecia areata. Sequencing used NKG2D-high CD8+ T cells sorted from blood.

CDR3 region: CASSSQPFSYEQYF. The CDR3 bases are TGCGCCAGCAGCTCGCAACCGTTTTCCTACGAGCAGTACTTC. V and J are TRBV4-1 and TRBJ2-7, with D unclear. The CDR3 runs 14 residues. Germline CDR1 and CDR2: MGHRA and YSYEKL. The V gene lost 5 bases and the J gene lost 1 base, with 12 bases spanning the gap.